These T cell receptor beta chains were read from a single sample in a study of shared clonotypes between healthy human individuals. TCRdb's table, derived via immunoSEQ multiplex PCR, lists solely in-frame clones and lacks some. The sample has some 630,000 clones; 90% to 97% are singletons. Input material: naive CD8+ T cells sorted from blood. Receptor source: a woman aged 25 to 45 in good health. Each CDR3 is given with its conserved first and last residue. The D gene is left open where the match is weak. Size is stated for part of the rows, as once, few or many counts, or as a class when the clone is expanded.

>-|-|TRBJ2-7|TRBV25-1
CASSEGDFHYEQYF
TGTGCCAGCAGTGAAGGGGACTTCCACTACGAGCAGTACTTC
>-|-|TRBJ2-2|TRBV29-1
CSALRSGELFF
TGCAGCGCCCTTCGGTCCGGGGAGCTGTTTTTT
>-|TRBD2|TRBJ2-1|TRBV28
CASRSSGMGHYNEQFF
TGTGCCAGCAGATCTAGCGGGATGGGGCATTACAATGAGCAGTTCTTC
>-|-|TRBJ1-1|TRBV29-1
CSVDPGLNTEAFF
TGCAGCGTTGACCCGGGTTTGAACACTGAAGCTTTCTTT
>-|TRBD2|TRBJ2-1|TRBV10-1
CASSESKASGSSYNEQFF
TGCGCCAGCAGTGAGTCGAAGGCTAGCGGGAGCTCCTACAATGAGCAGTTCTTC
>-|-|TRBJ2-7|TRBV2
CASSSGPGEQYF
TGTGCCAGCAGTTCAGGACCCGGGGAGCAGTACTTC
>-|-|TRBJ1-1|TRBV9
CASSVFRAMNTEAFF
TGTGCCAGCAGCGTCTTCAGGGCCATGAACACTGAAGCTTTCTTT
>-|-|TRBJ1-2|TRBV6-5
CASSLQGNYGYTF
TGTGCCAGCAGTCTCCAGGGAAACTATGGCTACACCTTC
>-|-|TRBJ1-3|TRBV5-1
CASSLEPYWPGGNTIYF
TGCGCCAGCAGCTTGGAGCCTTACTGGCCGGGAGGAAACACCATATATTTT
>once|-|TRBJ2-2|TRBV9
CASSVGTGELFF
TGTGCCAGCAGCGTAGGAACCGGGGAGCTGTTTTTT
>-|-|TRBJ2-5|TRBV28
CASSRTGLEQYF
TGTGCCAGCAGTCGTACAGGGTTGGAGCAGTACTTC
>-|-|TRBJ2-1|TRBV28
CASSPGQYNEQFF
TGTGCCAGCAGCCCCGGACAGTACAATGAGCAGTTCTTC
>-|-|TRBJ1-1|TRBV19
CASSLTESTEAFF
TGTGCCAGTAGTTTGACAGAAAGCACTGAAGCTTTCTTT
>once|-|TRBJ2-5|TRBV2
CASSAGLGSQYF
TGTGCCAGCAGTGCAGGTTTAGGGTCCCAGTACTTC
>-|-|TRBJ2-1|TRBV19
CASSIGFNEQFF
TGTGCCAGTAGTATTGGGTTCAATGAGCAGTTCTTC
>-|-|TRBJ1-3|TRBV5-6
CASSWDRMGNTIYF
TGTGCCAGCAGCTGGGACCGGATGGGAAACACCATATATTTT
>-|TRBD2|TRBJ2-1|TRBV29-1
CSVRIRTSGSIFKEQFF
TGCAGCGTTCGGATTAGGACTAGCGGGAGTATTTTCAAAGAGCAGTTCTTC